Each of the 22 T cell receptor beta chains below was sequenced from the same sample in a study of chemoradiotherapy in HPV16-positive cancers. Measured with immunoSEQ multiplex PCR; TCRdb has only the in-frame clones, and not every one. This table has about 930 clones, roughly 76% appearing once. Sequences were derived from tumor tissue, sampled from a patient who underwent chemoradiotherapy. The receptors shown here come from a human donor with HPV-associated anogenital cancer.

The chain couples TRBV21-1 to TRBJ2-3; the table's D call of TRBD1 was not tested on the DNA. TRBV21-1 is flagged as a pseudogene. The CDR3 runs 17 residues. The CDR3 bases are TGTGCCAGCAGGCCCCTGGCGGGACAGGGGGAATCAGATACGCAGTATTTT. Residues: CASRPLAGQGESDTQYF.

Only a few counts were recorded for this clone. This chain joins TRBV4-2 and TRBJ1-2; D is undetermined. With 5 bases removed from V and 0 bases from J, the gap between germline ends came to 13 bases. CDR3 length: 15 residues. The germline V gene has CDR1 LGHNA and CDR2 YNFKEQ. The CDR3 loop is CASSLEPAANYGYTF. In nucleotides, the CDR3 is TGTGCCAGCAGCTTGGAGCCCGCAGCTAACTATGGCTACACCTTC.

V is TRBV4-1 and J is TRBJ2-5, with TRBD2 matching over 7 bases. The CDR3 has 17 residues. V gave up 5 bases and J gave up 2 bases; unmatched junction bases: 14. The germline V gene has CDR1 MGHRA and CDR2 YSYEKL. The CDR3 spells CASSGGGGPGPQETQYF. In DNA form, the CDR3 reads TGCGCCAGCAGCGGGGGGGGAGGCCCGGGACCACAAGAGACCCAGTACTTC.

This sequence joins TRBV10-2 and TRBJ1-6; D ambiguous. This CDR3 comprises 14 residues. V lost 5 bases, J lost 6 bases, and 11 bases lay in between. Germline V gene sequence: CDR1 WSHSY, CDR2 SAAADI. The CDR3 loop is CASSPPGINSPLHF. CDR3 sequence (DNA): TGCGCCAGCAGTCCTCCAGGCATTAATTCACCCCTCCACTTT.

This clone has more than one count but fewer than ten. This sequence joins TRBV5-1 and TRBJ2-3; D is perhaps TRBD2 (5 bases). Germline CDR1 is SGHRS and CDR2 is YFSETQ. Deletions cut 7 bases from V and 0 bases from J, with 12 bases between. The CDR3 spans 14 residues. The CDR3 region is CASAREHSTDTQYF. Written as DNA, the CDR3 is TGCGCCAGCGCCCGGGAACATAGCACAGATACGCAGTATTTT.

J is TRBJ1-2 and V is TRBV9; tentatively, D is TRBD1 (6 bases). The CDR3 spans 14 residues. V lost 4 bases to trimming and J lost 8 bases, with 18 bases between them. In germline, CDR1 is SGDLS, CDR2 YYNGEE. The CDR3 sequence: CASSPTGTGGGYTF. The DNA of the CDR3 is TGTGCCAGCAGCCCGACCGGGACCGGGGGCGGCTACACCTTC.

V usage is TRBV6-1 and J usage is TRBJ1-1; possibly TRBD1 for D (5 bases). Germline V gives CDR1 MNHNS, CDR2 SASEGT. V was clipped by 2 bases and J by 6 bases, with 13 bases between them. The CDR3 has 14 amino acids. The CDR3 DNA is TGTGCCAGCAGTGAAAGATGGGGGTGGTCTGAAGCTTTCTTT. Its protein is CASSERWGWSEAFF.

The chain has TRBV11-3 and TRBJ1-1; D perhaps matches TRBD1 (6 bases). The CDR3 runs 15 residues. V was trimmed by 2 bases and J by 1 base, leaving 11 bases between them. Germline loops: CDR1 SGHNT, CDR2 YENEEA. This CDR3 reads CASSLSWTANTEAFF. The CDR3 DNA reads TGTGCCAGCAGCTTATCATGGACAGCGAACACTGAAGCTTTCTTT. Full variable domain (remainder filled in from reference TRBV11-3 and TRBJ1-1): EAGVVQSPRYKIIEKKQPVAFWCNPISGHNTLYWYLQNLGQGPELLIRYENEEAVDDSQLPKDRFSAERLKGVDSTLKIQPAELGDSAVYLCASSLSWTANTEAFFGQGTRLTVV.

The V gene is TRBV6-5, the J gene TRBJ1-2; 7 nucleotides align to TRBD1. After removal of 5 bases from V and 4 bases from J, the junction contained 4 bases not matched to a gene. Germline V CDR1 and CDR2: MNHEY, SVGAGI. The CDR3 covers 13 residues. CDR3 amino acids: CASSRGGGYGYTF. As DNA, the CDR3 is TGTGCCAGCAGTAGAGGGGGCGGCTATGGCTACACCTTC.

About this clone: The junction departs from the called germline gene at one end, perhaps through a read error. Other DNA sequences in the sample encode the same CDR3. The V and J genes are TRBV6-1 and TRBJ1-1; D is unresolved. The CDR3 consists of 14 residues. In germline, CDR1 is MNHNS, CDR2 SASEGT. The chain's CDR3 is CASRTEVTNTEAFF. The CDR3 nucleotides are TGTGCCAGCAGGACGGAGGTTACGAACACCGAAGCTTTCTTT.

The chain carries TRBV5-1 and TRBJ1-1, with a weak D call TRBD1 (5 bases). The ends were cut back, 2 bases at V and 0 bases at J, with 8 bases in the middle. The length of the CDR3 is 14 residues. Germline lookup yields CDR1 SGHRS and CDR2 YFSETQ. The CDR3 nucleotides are TGCGCCAGCAGCTTCGGGACGGTGAACACTGAAGCTTTCTTT. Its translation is CASSFGTVNTEAFF.

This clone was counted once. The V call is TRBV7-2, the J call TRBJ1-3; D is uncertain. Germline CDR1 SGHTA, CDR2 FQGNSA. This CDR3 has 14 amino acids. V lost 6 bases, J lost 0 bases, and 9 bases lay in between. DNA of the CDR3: TGTGCCAGCAGACCTGGGAGCTCTGGAAACACCATATATTTT. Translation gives CASRPGSSGNTIYF.

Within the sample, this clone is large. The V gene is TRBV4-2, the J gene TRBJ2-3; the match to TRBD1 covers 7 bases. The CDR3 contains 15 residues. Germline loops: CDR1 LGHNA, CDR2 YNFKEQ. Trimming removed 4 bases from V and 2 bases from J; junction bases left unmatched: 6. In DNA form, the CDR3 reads TGTGCCAGCAGCCCGAGGGACAGTACCACAGATACGCAGTATTTT. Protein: CASSPRDSTTDTQYF.

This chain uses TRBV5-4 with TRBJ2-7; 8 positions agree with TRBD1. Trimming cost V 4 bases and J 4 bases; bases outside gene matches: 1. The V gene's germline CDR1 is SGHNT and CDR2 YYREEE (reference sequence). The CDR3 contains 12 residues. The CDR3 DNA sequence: TGTGCCAGCAGCCGGGACAGGTACGAGCAGTACTTC. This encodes CASSRDRYEQYF.

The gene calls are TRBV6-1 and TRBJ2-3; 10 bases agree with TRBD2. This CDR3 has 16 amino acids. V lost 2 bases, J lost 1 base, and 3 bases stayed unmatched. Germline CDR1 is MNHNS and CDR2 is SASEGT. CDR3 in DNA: TGTGCCAGCAGTGAACCGAGCGGGGGGGGCACAGATACGCAGTATTTT. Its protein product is CASSEPSGGGTDTQYF.

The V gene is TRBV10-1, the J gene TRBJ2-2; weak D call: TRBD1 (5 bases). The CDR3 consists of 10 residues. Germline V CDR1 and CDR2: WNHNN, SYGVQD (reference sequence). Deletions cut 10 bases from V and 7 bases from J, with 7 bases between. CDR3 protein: CAKDNGELFF. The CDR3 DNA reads TGCGCCAAGGACAACGGGGAGCTGTTTTTT.

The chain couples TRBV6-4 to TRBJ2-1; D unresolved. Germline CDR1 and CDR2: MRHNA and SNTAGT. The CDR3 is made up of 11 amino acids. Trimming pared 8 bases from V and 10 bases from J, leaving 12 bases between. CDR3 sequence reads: CASPRVREQFF. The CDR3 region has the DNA TGTGCCAGCCCCCGGGTGAGGGAGCAGTTCTTC.

The CDR3 protein is CASSFLPGQGAPLHF. The CDR3 nucleotides are TGTGCCAGCAGCTTTCTCCCGGGACAGGGGGCACCCCTCCACTTT. The chain couples TRBV13 to TRBJ1-6; 11 bases align to TRBD1. The CDR3 runs to 15 residues. V gave up 3 bases and J gave up 11 bases; unmatched junction bases: 6. CDR1 PRHDT and CDR2 FYEKMQ come from the germline V gene (reference sequence).

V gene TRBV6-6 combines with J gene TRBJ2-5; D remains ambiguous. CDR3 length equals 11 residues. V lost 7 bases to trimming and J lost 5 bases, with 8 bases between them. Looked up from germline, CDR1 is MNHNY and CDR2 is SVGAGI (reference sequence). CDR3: CASTQWETQYF. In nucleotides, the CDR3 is TGTGCCAGCACCCAGTGGGAGACCCAGTACTTC.

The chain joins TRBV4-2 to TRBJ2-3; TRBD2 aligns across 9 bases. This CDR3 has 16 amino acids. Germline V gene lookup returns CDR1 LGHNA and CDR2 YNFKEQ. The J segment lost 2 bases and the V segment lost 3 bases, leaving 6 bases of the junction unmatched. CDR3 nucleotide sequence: TGTGCCAGCAGCCAGAGGGGACTAGCTGACACAGATACGCAGTATTTT. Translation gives CASSQRGLADTDTQYF.

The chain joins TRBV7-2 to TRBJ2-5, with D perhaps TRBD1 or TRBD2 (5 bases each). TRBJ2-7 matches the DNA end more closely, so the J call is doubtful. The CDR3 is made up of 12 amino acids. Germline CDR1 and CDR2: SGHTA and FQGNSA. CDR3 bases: TGTGCCAGCGTAGGGACCTCCTACGAGCAGTACTTC. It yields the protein CASVGTSYEQYF.

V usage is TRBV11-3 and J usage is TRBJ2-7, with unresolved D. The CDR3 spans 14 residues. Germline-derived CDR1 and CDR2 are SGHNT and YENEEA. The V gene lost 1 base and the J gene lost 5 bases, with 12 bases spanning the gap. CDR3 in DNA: TGTGCCAGCAGCTTAGTTAATGCCCGTAACGAGCAGTACTTC. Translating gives CASSLVNARNEQYF.